This passage covers 20 T cell receptor beta chains from one sample sequenced in a study of shared clonotypes between healthy human individuals. Sequencing used immunoSEQ multiplex PCR; TCRdb keeps in-frame clones, though not all of them. The table records under 750,000 clones, about two thirds of them present only once. The specimen sequenced was memory CD4+ T cells sorted from blood. Subset indicated: CD45RA-negative fraction. The source is a woman between 25 and 40 years old in good health.

The J gene is TRBJ2-1, the V gene TRBV2, with D unresolved. Germline CDR1 SNHLY, CDR2 FYNNEI. The CDR3 extends over 14 amino acids. Trimming left V 2 bases short and J 0 bases short, with 5 bases between. CDR3 coding DNA: TGTGCCAGCAGTGAAAGGGACTCCTACAATGAGCAGTTCTTC. Its protein product is CASSERDSYNEQFF.

The genes are TRBV7-9 and TRBJ2-3; 9 bases agree with TRBD1. This CDR3 region has 16 residues. V was pared by 1 base and J by 2 bases, with 4 bases of the junction left unmatched. The germline V gene encodes CDR1 SEHNR and CDR2 FQNEAQ (reference sequence). This CDR3 is CASSLGTGAFTDTQYF. As DNA, the CDR3 is TGTGCCAGCAGCTTAGGGACAGGGGCTTTCACAGATACGCAGTATTTT.

This clone was seen ten or more times. This sequence joins TRBV7-3 and TRBJ2-7, with 8 bases that match TRBD2. Germline-derived CDR1 and CDR2 are SGHTA and FQGTGA. Trimming cost V 4 bases and J 7 bases; bases outside gene matches: 9. CDR3 size: 14 residues. The CDR3 here is CASSSGRTSSEQYF. CDR3 nucleotide sequence: TGTGCCAGCAGCTCGGGGAGGACTAGCTCAGAGCAGTACTTC.

V gene TRBV7-3 combines with J gene TRBJ1-4; D is unclear. Trimming pared 3 bases from V and 8 bases from J, leaving 10 bases between. CDR1 is SGHTA, CDR2 FQGTGA, per germline. There are 13 residues in the CDR3. CDR3 coding DNA: TGTGCCAGCAGCTTCAACCAAGGGGAAAAACTGTTTTTT. This codes for CASSFNQGEKLFF.

This chain joins TRBV7-3 and TRBJ1-1; tentative D call: TRBD1 (6 bases). Germline values: CDR1 SGHTA, CDR2 FQGTGA. The V end was cut by 1 base, the J end by 5 bases, with 14 bases between. The CDR3 length is 15 residues. Written as DNA, the CDR3 is TGTGCCAGCAGCTTAATTCCGGGGGCGGGTACTGAAGCTTTCTTT. It is translated as CASSLIPGAGTEAFF.

This clone has a single count. The rearrangement links TRBV19 to TRBJ1-6; 9 nucleotides agree with TRBD1. This CDR3 spans 15 amino acids. Germline loops: CDR1 LNHDA, CDR2 SQIVND (reference sequence). The trim removed 4 bases at V and 5 bases at J, leaving 3 bases unmatched. CDR3: CASSTQGADNSPLHF. In DNA form, the CDR3 reads TGTGCCAGTAGTACACAGGGGGCAGATAATTCACCCCTCCACTTT.

The chain couples TRBV7-9 to TRBJ2-5; maybe TRBD1 (6 bases). Trimming shortened V by 5 bases and J by 0 bases, and 10 bases separated the two germline ends. Looked up from germline, CDR1 is SEHNR and CDR2 is FQNEAQ (reference sequence). CDR3 length equals 14 residues. CDR3: CASSRGQYQETQYF. CDR3 coding DNA: TGTGCCAGCAGCCGCGGACAGTACCAAGAGACCCAGTACTTC.

J is TRBJ1-4 and V is TRBV5-1; no clear D. The CDR3 totals 14 residues. Between the trimmed V and J ends, which lost 4 bases and 5 bases, there was a span of 12 bases. Germline CDR1 is SGHRS and CDR2 is YFSETQ. The CDR3 bases are TGCGCCAGCAGCGGTGGCGCGGAAAATGAAAAACTGTTTTTT. This gives the protein CASSGGAENEKLFF.

This chain's CDR3 is CASRGQVGNQPQHF. The CDR3 nucleotides read TGTGCCAGCAGGGGACAGGTGGGCAATCAGCCCCAGCATTTT. The chain couples TRBV28 to TRBJ1-5; 8 nucleotides line up with TRBD1. Germline-derived CDR1 and CDR2 are MDHEN and SYDVKM. V lost 6 bases and J lost 2; bases outside the gene matches: 3. The CDR3 has 14 amino acids.

This chain connects TRBV11-2 to TRBJ2-3, with D perhaps matching TRBD2 (6 bases). Trimming stripped 0 bases from V and 11 bases from J, with 9 bases between. The CDR3 extends over 12 amino acids. Germline CDR1 reads SGHAT; CDR2 reads FQNNGV. The CDR3 spells CASSLEVAEQYF. CDR3 DNA: TGTGCCAGCAGCTTAGAAGTAGCGGAGCAGTATTTT.

This clone was counted once. The rearrangement uses TRBV12-5 and TRBJ1-4, with 7 nucleotides matching TRBD1. In germline, CDR1 is LGHNT, CDR2 FRNRAP. J lost 3 bases, V lost 5 bases, and 3 bases had no gene match. The CDR3 sequence is 14 residues long. CDR3 in amino acids: CASGNRGSNEKLFF. As DNA, the CDR3 is TGTGCTAGTGGTAACAGGGGATCTAATGAAAAACTGTTTTTT.

This chain connects TRBV18 to TRBJ2-3; D perhaps matches TRBD1 (5 bases). Germline assignment: CDR1 KGHSH and CDR2 LQKENI. The CDR3 covers 15 residues. V was trimmed by 1 base and J by 2 bases, leaving 10 bases between them. For the CDR3, the DNA is TGTGCCAGCTCACCACAGGGGCCCCCCACAGATACGCAGTATTTT. Its translation is CASSPQGPPTDTQYF.

J is TRBJ2-3 and V is TRBV27, with 8 bases lining up with TRBD1. The CDR3 contains 14 residues. Unmatched junction bases numbered 3, after V lost 2 bases and J lost 5 bases. The V gene's germline CDR1 is MNHEY and CDR2 SMNVEV (reference sequence). In DNA, the CDR3 is TGTGCCAGCAGTTTACAGGGGGCGGGAGATACGCAGTATTTT. The encoded protein is CASSLQGAGDTQYF.

The chain employs TRBV28 and TRBJ1-4; D unclear. With 3 bases removed from V and 5 bases from J, the gap between germline ends came to 4 bases. The CDR3 has 12 residues. The germline gives CDR1 MDHEN, CDR2 SYDVKM. The CDR3 nucleotides are TGTGCCAGCAGTTTTATCAATGAAAAACTGTTTTTT. This gives the protein CASSFINEKLFF. Using reference TRBV28 and TRBJ1-4 for the parts outside the CDR3, the full variable domain is DVKVTQSSRYLVKRTGEKVFLECVQDMDHENMFWYRQDPGLGLRLIYFSYDVKMKEKGDIPEGYSVSREKKERFSLILESASTNQTSMYLCASSFINEKLFFGSGTQLSVL.

The J gene is TRBJ1-5, the V gene TRBV29-1; 9 bases match TRBD1. This CDR3 has 14 residues. The V and J ends lost 8 bases and 3 bases, in that order; junction bases with no gene match: 8. Germline CDR1 reads SQVTM; CDR2 reads ANQGSEA. The CDR3 nucleotides read TGCAGCTTTTGGACAGGGGTTACCAATCAGCCCCAGCATTTT. It translates to CSFWTGVTNQPQHF.

The V call is TRBV28, the J call TRBJ2-3; possible D gene TRBD2, 6 bases. Between the trimmed V and J ends, which lost 7 bases and 1 base, there was a span of 18 bases. The CDR3 contains 16 residues. CDR1 and CDR2 from the germline V gene are MDHEN and SYDVKM. This CDR3 reads CASILTGLGGTDTQYF. The DNA for the CDR3 is TGTGCCAGCATTCTAACGGGACTGGGGGGCACAGATACGCAGTATTTT.

V gene TRBV19 combines with J gene TRBJ2-7, with 8 bases lining up with TRBD1. With V trimmed by 6 bases and J by 2 bases, 9 bases remained unmatched. The CDR3 is 15 amino acids. Germline V lookup: CDR1 LNHDA, CDR2 SQIVND (reference sequence). The CDR3 DNA sequence: TGTGCCAGTAGCCCCAGGACAGGGATCCCCTACGAGCAGTACTTC. It is translated as CASSPRTGIPYEQYF.

The chain has TRBV27 and TRBJ1-1; maybe TRBD1 (6 bases). The CDR3 consists of 14 residues. Germline lookup yields CDR1 MNHEY and CDR2 SMNVEV (reference sequence). V was trimmed by 2 bases and J by 5 bases, leaving 12 bases between them. Here the CDR3 reads CASSLLDSVTEAFF. Written as DNA, the CDR3 is TGTGCCAGCAGTTTACTGGACAGTGTAACTGAAGCTTTCTTT.

This clone was observed at least ten times. CDR3 coding DNA: TGTGCCACTAGCGGGAGGGACACCGGGGAGCTGTTTTTT. Its translation is CATSGRDTGELFF. The chain employs TRBV5-3 and TRBJ2-2; 12 bases match TRBD2. TRBV5-3 qualifies as an ORF whose function is uncertain. This CDR3 comprises 13 residues. Trimming cost V 9 bases and J 3 bases; bases outside gene matches: 0.

The CDR3 spells CAWTTKGLDPWDEQFF. DNA of the CDR3: TGTGCCTGGACGACGAAGGGACTAGACCCCTGGGATGAGCAGTTCTTC. The chain employs TRBV30 and TRBJ2-1; TRBD2 matches at 8 bases. CDR3 length: 16 amino acids. The junction had 16 bases not matched to a gene; V was cut back by 4 bases and J by 8 bases. Germline V gives CDR1 GTSNPN, CDR2 SVGIG (reference sequence). Drawing the rest from reference TRBV30 and TRBJ2-1, the complete variable domain is SQTIHQWPATLVQPVGSPLSLECTVEGTSNPNLYWYRQAAGRGLQLLFYSVGIGQISSEVPQNLSASRPQDRQFILSSKKLLLSDSGFYLCAWTTKGLDPWDEQFFGPGTRLTVL.